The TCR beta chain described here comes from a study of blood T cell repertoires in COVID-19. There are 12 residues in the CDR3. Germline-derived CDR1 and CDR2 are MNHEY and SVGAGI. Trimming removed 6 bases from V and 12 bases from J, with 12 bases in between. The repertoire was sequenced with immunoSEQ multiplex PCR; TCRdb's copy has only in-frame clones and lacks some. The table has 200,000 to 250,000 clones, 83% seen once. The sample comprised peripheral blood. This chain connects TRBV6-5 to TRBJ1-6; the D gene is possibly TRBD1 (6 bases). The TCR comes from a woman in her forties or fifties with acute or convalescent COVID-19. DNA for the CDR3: TGTGCCAGCAGACAGGGCAAGGGACCCCTCCACTTT. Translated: CASRQGKGPLHF.